These 2 T cell receptor beta chains were sequenced from one sample in a study of T cells after yellow fever vaccination. TCRdb reprocessed the 5' RACE reads via MiXCR and lists one record per CDR3 protein. Here the sample spans approximately 150,000 distinct CDR3 sequences, 7% to 9% being singletons. This material consisted of CD4+ T cells sorted from PBMCs, taken 5 days after the yellow fever booster vaccination. These receptors were taken from a man younger than 45 who received the YFV17D yellow fever vaccine.

At least ten counts were recorded for this clonotype. This CDR3 is CSARESNEQYF. The CDR3 bases are TGCAGTGCTAGAGAGAGTAACGAGCAGTACTTC. The chain has TRBV20-1 and TRBJ2-7, with D unclear. The CDR3 has 11 residues. Germline loops: CDR1 DFQATT, CDR2 SNEGSKA (reference sequence). V was cut by 0 bases and J by 5 bases, with 5 bases left in between.

In this sample, this clonotype turned up many times. V is TRBV7-2 and J is TRBJ2-7; TRBD2 might be the D (6 bases). V was clipped by 1 base and J by 0 bases, with 10 bases between them. The CDR3 spans 15 residues. Germline CDR1 and CDR2: SGHTA and FQGNSA. CDR3 region: CASSLVADNSYEQYF. CDR3 bases: TGTGCCAGCAGCTTAGTAGCGGACAACTCCTACGAGCAGTACTTC.